The clone carrying this TCR beta chain appeared a single time. What it binds is not known. This CDR3 is 14 amino acids long. Between the trimmed V and J ends, which lost 4 bases and 5 bases, there was a span of 14 bases. Germline-derived CDR1 and CDR2 are MNHEY and SMNVEV (reference sequence). These data belong to a study of shared clonotypes between healthy human individuals. The study's findings and limits: A few donors had 4% to 5% of their naive CD4 clonotypes in common. Non-shared clonotypes displayed generation probabilities falling below those of clonotypes present in all four donors.

The donors, healthy adults who were HIV-negative, had experienced no recent acute infections or vaccinations. The protocol was immunoSEQ multiplex PCR, while the TCRdb copy is restricted to in-frame clones and leaves out a portion. The profile covers 300,000 to 400,000 clones, with 87% appearing a single time and 15% to 20% taken by the ten largest. V is TRBV27 and J is TRBJ1-1, with D perhaps TRBD1 (6 bases). This clonotype was obtained from a man younger than 30 in good health. Sequencing was carried out using memory CD8+ T cells sorted from blood. Subset denoted: CD45RO+ cells pooled with CCR7-negative TemRA cells. CDR3 protein: CASSYSGAGTEAFF. CDR3 nucleotide sequence: TGTGCCAGCAGTTACTCAGGGGCGGGTACTGAAGCTTTCTTT.